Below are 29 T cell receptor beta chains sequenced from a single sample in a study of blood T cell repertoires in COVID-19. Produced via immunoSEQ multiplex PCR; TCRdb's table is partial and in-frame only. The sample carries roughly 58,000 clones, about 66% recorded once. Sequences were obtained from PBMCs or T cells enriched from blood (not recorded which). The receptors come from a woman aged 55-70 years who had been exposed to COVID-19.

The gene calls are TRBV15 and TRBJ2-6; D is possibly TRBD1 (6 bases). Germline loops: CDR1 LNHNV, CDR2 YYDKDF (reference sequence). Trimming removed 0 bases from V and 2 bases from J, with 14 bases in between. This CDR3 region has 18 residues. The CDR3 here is CATSRDQVGGAGANVLTF. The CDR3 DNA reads TGTGCCACCAGCAGAGATCAAGTAGGGGGAGCTGGGGCCAACGTCCTGACTTTC.

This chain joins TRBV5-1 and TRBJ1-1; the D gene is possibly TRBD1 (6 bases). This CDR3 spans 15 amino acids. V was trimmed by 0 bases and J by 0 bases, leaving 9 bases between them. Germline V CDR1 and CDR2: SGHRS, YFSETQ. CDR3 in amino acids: CASSLEYRVNTEAFF. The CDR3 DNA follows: TGCGCCAGCAGCTTGGAGTACAGGGTGAACACTGAAGCTTTCTTT.

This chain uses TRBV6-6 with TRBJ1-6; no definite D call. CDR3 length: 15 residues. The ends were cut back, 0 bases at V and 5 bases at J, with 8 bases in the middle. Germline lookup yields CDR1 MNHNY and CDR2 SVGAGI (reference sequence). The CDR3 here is CASSYSTPNNSPLHF. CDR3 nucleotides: TGTGCCAGCAGTTACTCGACACCGAATAATTCACCCCTCCACTTT.

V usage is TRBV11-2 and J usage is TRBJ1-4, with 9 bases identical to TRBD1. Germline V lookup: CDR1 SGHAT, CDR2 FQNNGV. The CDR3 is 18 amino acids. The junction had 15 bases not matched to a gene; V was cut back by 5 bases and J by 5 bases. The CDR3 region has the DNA TGTGCCAGCAGCCAACCCCCCTGGACAGGGGAGTCCAATGAAAAACTGTTTTTT. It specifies CASSQPPWTGESNEKLFF.

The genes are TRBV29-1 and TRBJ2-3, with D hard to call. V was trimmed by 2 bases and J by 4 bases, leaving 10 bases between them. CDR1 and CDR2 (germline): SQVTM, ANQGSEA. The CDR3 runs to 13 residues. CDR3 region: CSVEPTVSDTQYF. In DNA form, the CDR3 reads TGCAGCGTTGAACCCACTGTCTCAGATACGCAGTATTTT.

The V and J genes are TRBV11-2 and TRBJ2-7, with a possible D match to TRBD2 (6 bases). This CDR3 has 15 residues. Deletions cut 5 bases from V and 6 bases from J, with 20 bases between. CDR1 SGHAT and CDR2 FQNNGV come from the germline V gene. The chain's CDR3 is CASSATGLQGLEQYF. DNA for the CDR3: TGTGCCAGCAGCGCGACGGGACTGCAGGGCCTCGAGCAGTACTTC.

CDR3 bases: TGTGCCTGGAGTCGTATCGGGACAGACAATCAGCCCCAGCATTTT. Its protein product is CAWSRIGTDNQPQHF. J is TRBJ1-5 and V is TRBV30; 7 positions agree with TRBD1. The germline V gene encodes CDR1 GTSNPN and CDR2 SVGIG (reference sequence). The ends lost 2 bases at V and 3 bases at J; junction bases unmatched: 7. The CDR3 consists of 15 residues.

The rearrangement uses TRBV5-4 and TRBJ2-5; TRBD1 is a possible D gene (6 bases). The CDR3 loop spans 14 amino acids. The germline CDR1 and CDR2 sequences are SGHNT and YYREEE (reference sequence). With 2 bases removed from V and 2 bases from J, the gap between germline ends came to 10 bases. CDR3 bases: TGTGCCAGCAGCTTAAAAGGGGGACAAGAGACCCAGTACTTC. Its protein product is CASSLKGGQETQYF. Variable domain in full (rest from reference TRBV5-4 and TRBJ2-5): ETGVTQSPTHLIKTRGQQVTLRCSSQSGHNTVSWYQQALGQGPQFIFQYYREEENGRGNFPPRFSGLQFPNYSSELNVNALELDDSALYLCASSLKGGQETQYFGPGTRLLVL.

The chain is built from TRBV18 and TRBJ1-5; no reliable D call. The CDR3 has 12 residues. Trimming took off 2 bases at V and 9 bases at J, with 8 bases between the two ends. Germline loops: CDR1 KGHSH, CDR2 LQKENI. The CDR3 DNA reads TGTGCCAGCTCACCAGGGCAACTGCCCCAGCATTTT. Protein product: CASSPGQLPQHF.

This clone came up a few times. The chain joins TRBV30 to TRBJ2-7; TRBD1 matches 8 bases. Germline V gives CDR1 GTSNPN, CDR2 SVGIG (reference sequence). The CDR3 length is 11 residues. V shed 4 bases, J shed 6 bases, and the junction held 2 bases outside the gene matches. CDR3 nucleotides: TGTGCCTGGAACAGGGGGTTCGAGCAGTACTTC. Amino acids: CAWNRGFEQYF.

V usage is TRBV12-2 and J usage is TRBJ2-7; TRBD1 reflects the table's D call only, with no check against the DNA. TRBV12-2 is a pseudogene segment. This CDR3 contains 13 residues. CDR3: CASRSDKAGEQYF. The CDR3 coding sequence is TGTGCAAGTCGCTCGGACAAGGCAGGGGAGCAGTACTTC.

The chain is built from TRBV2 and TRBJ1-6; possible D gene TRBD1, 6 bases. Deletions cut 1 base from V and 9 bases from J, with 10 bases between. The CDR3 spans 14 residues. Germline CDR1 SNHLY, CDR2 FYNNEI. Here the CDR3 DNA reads TGTGCCAGCAGTGAAGGGCAGGGGATTTCACCCCTCCACTTT. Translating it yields CASSEGQGISPLHF.

The CDR3 region is CASMGTTGLTGELFF. DNA for the CDR3: TGTGCCAGTATGGGGACTACCGGACTCACCGGGGAGCTGTTTTTT. This chain uses TRBV19 with TRBJ2-2; 7 nucleotides agree with TRBD2. V lost 7 bases, J lost 4 bases, and 9 bases stayed unmatched. Germline V lookup: CDR1 LNHDA, CDR2 SQIVND (reference sequence). The CDR3 is 15 residues long.

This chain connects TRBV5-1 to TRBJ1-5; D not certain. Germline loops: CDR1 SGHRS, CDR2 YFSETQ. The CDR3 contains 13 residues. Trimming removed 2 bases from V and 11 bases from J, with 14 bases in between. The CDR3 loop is CASSLDAGSAQHF. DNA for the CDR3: TGCGCCAGCAGCTTAGACGCGGGTTCGGCCCAGCATTTT.

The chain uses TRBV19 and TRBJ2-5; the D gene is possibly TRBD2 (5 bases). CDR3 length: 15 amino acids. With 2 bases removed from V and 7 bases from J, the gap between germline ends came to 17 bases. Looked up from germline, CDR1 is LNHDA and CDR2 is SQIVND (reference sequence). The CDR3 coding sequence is TGTGCCAGTAGTATAAGGGCAGACCGGGGAGCGACCCAGTACTTC. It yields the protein CASSIRADRGATQYF.

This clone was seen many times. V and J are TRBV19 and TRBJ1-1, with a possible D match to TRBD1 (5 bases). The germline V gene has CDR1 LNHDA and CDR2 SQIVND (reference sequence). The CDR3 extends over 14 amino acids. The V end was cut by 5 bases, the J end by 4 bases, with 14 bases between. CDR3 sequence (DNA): TGTGCCAGTAGTTCTTGGGGCCTGGGCACTGAAGCTTTCTTT. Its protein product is CASSSWGLGTEAFF.

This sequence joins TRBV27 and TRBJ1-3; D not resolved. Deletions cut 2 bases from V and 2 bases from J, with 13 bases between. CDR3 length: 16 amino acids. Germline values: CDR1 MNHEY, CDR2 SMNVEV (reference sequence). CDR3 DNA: TGTGCCAGCAGTTTAAGTATAGCGGGGACTGGAAACACCATATATTTT. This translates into CASSLSIAGTGNTIYF.

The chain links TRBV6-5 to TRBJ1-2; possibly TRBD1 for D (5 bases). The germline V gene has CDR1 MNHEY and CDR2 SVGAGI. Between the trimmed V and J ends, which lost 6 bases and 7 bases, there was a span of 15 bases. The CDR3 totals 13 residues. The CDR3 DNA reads TGTGCCAGCAGGACCGGAAAGACAGCTGGCTACACCTTC. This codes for CASRTGKTAGYTF.

The CDR3 protein is CASSGLTGDPDTQYF. The CDR3 nucleotides read TGTGCCAGCAGTGGCCTCACGGGGGATCCAGATACGCAGTATTTT. The genes are TRBV27 and TRBJ2-3, with a possible D match to TRBD2 (6 bases). V shed 5 bases and J shed 4 bases, with 16 bases lying between them. The CDR3 covers 15 residues. The germline V gene has CDR1 MNHEY and CDR2 SMNVEV (reference sequence).

The CDR3 nucleotides read TGCGCCAGCAGCTTGGCCGACAGGGGATTTCAGAACGAGCAGTACTTC. Its translation is CASSLADRGFQNEQYF. The chain is built from TRBV5-1 and TRBJ2-7; 8 nucleotides line up with TRBD1. Germline V gene data show CDR1 as SGHRS and CDR2 as YFSETQ. This CDR3 spans 16 amino acids. V lost 0 bases and J lost 5; bases outside the gene matches: 10.

The CDR3 DNA reads TGTGCCAGCAGCTTAGGGCGGGGGAACAATGAGCAGTTCTTC. Its translation: CASSLGRGNNEQFF. The chain carries TRBV7-2 and TRBJ2-1, with TRBD2 identical over 7 bases. After removal of 1 base from V and 5 bases from J, the junction contained 2 bases not matched to a gene. The CDR3 loop spans 14 amino acids. Germline V CDR1 and CDR2: SGHTA, FQGNSA.

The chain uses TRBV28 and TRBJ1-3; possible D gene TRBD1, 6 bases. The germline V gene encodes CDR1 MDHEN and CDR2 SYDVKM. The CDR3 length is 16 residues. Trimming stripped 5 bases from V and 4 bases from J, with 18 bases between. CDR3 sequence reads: CASSEGVAARGNTIYF. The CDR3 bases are TGTGCCAGCAGTGAGGGGGTCGCAGCGCGCGGAAACACCATATATTTT.

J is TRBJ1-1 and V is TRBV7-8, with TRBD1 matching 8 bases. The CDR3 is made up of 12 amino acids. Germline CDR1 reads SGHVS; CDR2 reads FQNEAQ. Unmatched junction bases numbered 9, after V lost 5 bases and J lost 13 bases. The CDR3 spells CASSPRDRTYFF. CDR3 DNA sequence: TGTGCCAGCAGCCCGCGGGACAGGACTTATTTCTTT.

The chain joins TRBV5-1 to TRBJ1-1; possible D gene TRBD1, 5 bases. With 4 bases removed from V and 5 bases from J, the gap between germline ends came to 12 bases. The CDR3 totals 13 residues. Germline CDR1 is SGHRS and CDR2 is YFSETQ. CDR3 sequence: CASSLRVGTEAFF. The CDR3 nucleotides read TGCGCCAGCAGCCTCAGGGTTGGGACTGAAGCTTTCTTT.

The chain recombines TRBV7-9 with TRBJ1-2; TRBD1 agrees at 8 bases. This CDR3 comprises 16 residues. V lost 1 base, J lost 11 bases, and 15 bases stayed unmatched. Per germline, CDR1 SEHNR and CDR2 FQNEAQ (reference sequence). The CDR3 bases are TGTGCCAGCAGCTTAGGGTCCTCCCAAGGACAGGGCGTATACACCTTC. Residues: CASSLGSSQGQGVYTF. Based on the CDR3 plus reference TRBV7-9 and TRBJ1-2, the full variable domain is DTGVSQNPRHKITKRGQNVTFRCDPISEHNRLYWYRQTLGQGPEFLTYFQNEAQLEKSRLLSDRFSAERPKGSFSTLEIQRTEQGDSAMYLCASSLGSSQGQGVYTFGSGTRLTVV.

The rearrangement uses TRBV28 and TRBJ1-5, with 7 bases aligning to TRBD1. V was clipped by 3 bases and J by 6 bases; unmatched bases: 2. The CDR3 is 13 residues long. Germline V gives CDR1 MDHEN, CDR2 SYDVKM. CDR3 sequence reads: CASSLGQLQPQHF. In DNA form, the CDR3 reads TGTGCCAGCAGTTTGGGACAGCTTCAGCCCCAGCATTTT.

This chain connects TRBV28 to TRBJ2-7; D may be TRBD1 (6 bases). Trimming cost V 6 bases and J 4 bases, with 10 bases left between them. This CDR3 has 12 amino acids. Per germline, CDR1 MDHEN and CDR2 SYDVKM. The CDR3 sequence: CASSRDIYEQYF. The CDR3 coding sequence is TGTGCCAGCAGCCGGGACATTTACGAGCAGTACTTC. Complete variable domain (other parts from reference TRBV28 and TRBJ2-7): DVKVTQSSRYLVKRTGEKVFLECVQDMDHENMFWYRQDPGLGLRLIYFSYDVKMKEKGDIPEGYSVSREKKERFSLILESASTNQTSMYLCASSRDIYEQYFGPGTRLTVT.

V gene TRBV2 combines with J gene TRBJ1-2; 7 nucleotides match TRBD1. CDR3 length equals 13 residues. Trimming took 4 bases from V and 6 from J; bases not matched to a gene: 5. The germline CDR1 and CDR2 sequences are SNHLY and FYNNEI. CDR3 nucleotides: TGTGCCAGCAGTGGAGAGGGGGCCCATGGCTACACCTTC. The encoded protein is CASSGEGAHGYTF.

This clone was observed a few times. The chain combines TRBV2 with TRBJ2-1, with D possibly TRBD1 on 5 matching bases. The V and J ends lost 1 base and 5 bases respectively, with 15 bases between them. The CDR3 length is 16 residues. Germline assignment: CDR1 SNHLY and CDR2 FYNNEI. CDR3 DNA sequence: TGTGCCAGCAGTGAAGTTTCGTCTTGGGGCCACAATGAGCAGTTCTTC. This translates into CASSEVSSWGHNEQFF.